These 15 T cell receptor beta chains came from one sample sequenced in a study of CD8+ T cells in alopecia areata. The authors extracted RNA and reverse transcribed it into cDNA as the sequencing template. Method: immunoSEQ multiplex PCR; TCRdb's copy keeps in-frame clones and lacks some. Of around 160,000 clones in the sample, around 47% were seen once. The sample comprised CD4+ T cells sorted from blood. The origin of the receptors is a human donor with alopecia areata.

The gene calls are TRBV4-1 and TRBJ2-7, with 10 bases fitting TRBD1. V lost 4 bases to trimming and J lost 6 bases; unmatched junction nucleotides: 12. This CDR3 spans 16 amino acids. CDR1 and CDR2 from the germline V gene are MGHRA and YSYEKL. This chain's CDR3 is CASSPQVGTGDVEQYF. The CDR3 nucleotides are TGCGCCAGCAGCCCGCAAGTGGGGACAGGGGATGTCGAGCAGTACTTC.

This sequence joins TRBV7-3 and TRBJ2-3, with 7 bases lining up with TRBD2. The CDR3 runs 16 residues. With V trimmed by 0 bases and J by 2 bases, 5 bases remained unmatched. Germline CDR1 is SGHTA and CDR2 is FQGTGA. CDR3 nucleotides: TGTGCCAGCAGCTTAACCGCTAGCGGACCCACAGATACGCAGTATTTT. It translates to CASSLTASGPTDTQYF.

The chain's CDR3 is CSASVSETQYF. The CDR3, as DNA: TGCAGTGCTAGCGTCTCTGAGACCCAGTACTTC. The J gene is TRBJ2-5, the V gene TRBV20-1; the D is unclear. Germline V CDR1 and CDR2: DFQATT, SNEGSKA (reference sequence). V lost 3 bases, J lost 5 bases, and 7 bases lay in between. CDR3 length: 11 amino acids.

The gene calls are TRBV29-1 and TRBJ2-6; D is unclear. Germline CDR1 and CDR2: SQVTM and ANQGSEA. Trimming removed 4 bases at V and 4 bases at J, with 8 bases between. The CDR3 consists of 13 residues. As DNA, the CDR3 is TGCAGCGTTGTCAGTGGAGGGGCCAACGTCCTGACTTTC. It encodes CSVVSGGANVLTF.

The V and J genes are TRBV13 and TRBJ1-2; the D gene is possibly TRBD1 (6 bases). Trimming stripped 3 bases from V and 7 bases from J, with 15 bases between. Germline assignment: CDR1 PRHDT and CDR2 FYEKMQ (reference sequence). The CDR3 consists of 14 residues. The CDR3 region has the DNA TGTGCCAGCAGCTTCCGGGACACGCGAGGTGGCTACACCTTC. Amino acid sequence: CASSFRDTRGGYTF.

This clone was seen more than once but under ten times. V is TRBV7-9 and J is TRBJ1-4; TRBD1 agrees at 7 bases. The CDR3 runs to 14 residues. The ends lost 5 bases at V and 4 bases at J; junction bases unmatched: 4. Germline V gene data show CDR1 as SEHNR and CDR2 as FQNEAQ (reference sequence). CDR3 residues: CASSTGQLNEKLFF. DNA for the CDR3: TGTGCCAGCAGCACGGGACAGCTTAATGAAAAACTGTTTTTT.

This chain joins TRBV29-1 and TRBJ1-3; D remains unclear. The CDR3 covers 13 residues. Trimming took off 4 bases at V and 0 bases at J, with 7 bases between the two ends. Germline V gene lookup returns CDR1 SQVTM and CDR2 ANQGSEA. The chain's CDR3 is CSVAWSSGNTIYF. Written as DNA, the CDR3 is TGCAGCGTTGCCTGGAGCTCTGGAAACACCATATATTTT.

The V and J genes are TRBV7-3 and TRBJ2-1, with 11 positions matching TRBD2. Germline V lookup: CDR1 SGHTA, CDR2 FQGTGA. V lost 5 bases to trimming and J lost 2 bases; unmatched junction nucleotides: 8. CDR3 length: 17 amino acids. CDR3 amino acids: CASSPWTSGLPYNEQFF. Here the CDR3 DNA reads TGTGCCAGCAGCCCGTGGACTAGCGGGTTACCCTACAATGAGCAGTTCTTC.

The chain combines TRBV18 with TRBJ1-1; D is uncertain. Trimming stripped 2 bases from V and 5 bases from J, with 15 bases between. The length of the CDR3 is 15 residues. Germline CDR1 and CDR2: KGHSH and LQKENI. CDR3 DNA sequence: TGTGCCAGCTCACCAAAATCGTCCGGTCAGACTGAAGCTTTCTTT. Translation: CASSPKSSGQTEAFF.

This clone was seen more than once but under ten times. The rearrangement links TRBV29-1 to TRBJ1-3; D unclear. Germline loops: CDR1 SQVTM, CDR2 ANQGSEA. V was pared by 4 bases and J by 0 bases, with 7 bases between. This CDR3 spans 13 amino acids. The CDR3 reads CSVVRDSGNTIYF. Written as DNA, the CDR3 is TGCAGCGTTGTACGGGACTCTGGAAACACCATATATTTT.

This clone has more than one count but fewer than ten. The V gene is TRBV29-1, the J gene TRBJ1-4; D uncertain. Trimming took off 5 bases at V and 4 bases at J, with 8 bases between the two ends. The CDR3 has 12 amino acids. Germline loops: CDR1 SQVTM, CDR2 ANQGSEA. CDR3 sequence reads: CSVRQSNEKLFF. CDR3 sequence (DNA): TGCAGCGTTCGTCAGAGTAATGAAAAACTGTTTTTT.

V gene TRBV10-3 combines with J gene TRBJ2-5; TRBD2 agrees at 8 bases. With 2 bases clipped from V and 5 bases from J, the junction kept 10 bases outside the gene matches. Per germline, CDR1 ENHRY and CDR2 SYGVKD. The CDR3 covers 16 residues. The CDR3 DNA is TGTGCCATCAGTGAGCCCGTAGCGGGATCAATTGAGACCCAGTACTTC. This gives the protein CAISEPVAGSIETQYF.

The J gene is TRBJ2-1, the V gene TRBV28; the match to TRBD2 covers 10 bases. CDR1 is MDHEN, CDR2 SYDVKM, per germline. V lost 6 bases, J lost 4 bases, and 9 bases stayed unmatched. The CDR3 totals 16 residues. Here the CDR3 reads CASSPGLAAHYNEQFF. The CDR3 DNA sequence: TGTGCCAGCAGCCCCGGACTAGCGGCCCATTACAATGAGCAGTTCTTC.

The chain recombines TRBV7-9 with TRBJ2-3, with D perhaps matching TRBD1 (5 bases). The CDR3 runs to 12 residues. Germline V gene data show CDR1 as SEHNR and CDR2 as FQNEAQ (reference sequence). The germline V and J ends were trimmed by 8 bases and 4 bases, with 10 bases remaining between them. The CDR3 region is CASVREADTQYF. The CDR3 region has the DNA TGTGCCAGCGTCAGGGAAGCAGATACGCAGTATTTT.

Only a few counts were recorded for this clone. This rearrangement joins TRBV10-3 to TRBJ2-1; 10 nucleotides line up with TRBD1. Looked up from germline, CDR1 is ENHRY and CDR2 is SYGVKD. The CDR3 has 14 amino acids. The V segment lost 11 bases and the J segment 8 bases; nucleotides outside the gene matches: 12. CDR3 in amino acids: CASMPGQGLDEQFF. CDR3 coding DNA: TGTGCCTCAATGCCGGGACAGGGGTTGGATGAGCAGTTCTTC.